These 30 T cell receptor beta chains were all obtained from the same sample, sequenced in a study of cytomegalovirus exposure and HLA in healthy donors. Vbeta (60) and Jbeta (13) primers were used in the PCR. The data were produced by immunoSEQ multiplex PCR, yet TCRdb's version contains in-frame clones alone and is incomplete. The repertoire holds around 170,000 clones, with 82% as singletons. The specimen sequenced was PBMCs. The receptors stem from a man aged 40-50 years in good health and CMV-seronegative.

This clone showed up just a few times. V is TRBV2 and J is TRBJ2-1; 10 positions match TRBD2. Per the germline V gene, CDR1 is SNHLY and CDR2 is FYNNEI. The CDR3 has 16 residues. Unmatched junction bases numbered 8, after V lost 9 bases and J lost 0 bases. Here the CDR3 DNA reads TGTGCCAGGACCGCGACTAGCGGGCTCTCCTACAATGAGCAGTTCTTC. Protein product: CARTATSGLSYNEQFF.

There are a few counts of this clone. The chain combines TRBV28 with TRBJ1-5, with D tentatively TRBD1 (5 bases). The CDR3 spans 18 residues. V lost 5 bases and J lost 6, with 26 bases in between. Germline V CDR1 and CDR2: MDHEN, SYDVKM. CDR3 coding DNA: TGTGCCAGCAGTCCCGGGGGGGGGAGCGCGGTTGTAGGTCAGCCCCAGCATTTT. Encoded protein: CASSPGGGSAVVGQPQHF.

This CDR3 is CASSYRGWASEAFF. CDR3 sequence (DNA): TGTGCCAGCAGCTACAGGGGATGGGCGAGTGAAGCTTTCTTT. V usage is TRBV5-4 and J usage is TRBJ1-1; 7 positions match TRBD1. CDR3 length: 14 amino acids. Trimming cost V 3 bases and J 7 bases; bases outside gene matches: 9. Germline CDR1 is SGHNT and CDR2 is YYREEE (reference sequence).

With regard to this clone: Other DNA sequences from this sample encode an identical CDR3 as well. This chain's CDR3 is CASSLGASTDTQYF. CDR3 DNA sequence: TGTGCCAGCAGCTTGGGGGCTAGCACAGATACGCAGTATTTT. V gene TRBV11-3 combines with J gene TRBJ2-3; D is possibly TRBD1 (6 bases). The germline V gene has CDR1 SGHNT and CDR2 YENEEA. V was cut by 3 bases and J by 0 bases, with 7 bases left in between. CDR3 length equals 14 residues.

The gene calls are TRBV15 and TRBJ1-5; D may be TRBD1 (6 bases). CDR3 size: 16 residues. Germline CDR1 is LNHNV and CDR2 is YYDKDF (reference sequence). Trimming pared 1 base from V and 2 bases from J, leaving 12 bases between. As DNA, the CDR3 is TGTGCCACCAGCAGAGGACAGGAGACTCGCAATCAGCCCCAGCATTTT. Its protein product is CATSRGQETRNQPQHF.

This clone was seen a few times. V and J are TRBV6-1 and TRBJ1-1; D uncertain. Germline values: CDR1 MNHNS, CDR2 SASEGT. The CDR3 sequence is 11 residues long. The V and J ends lost 5 bases and 5 bases respectively, with 6 bases between them. The CDR3 spells CASSYGTEAFF. In DNA, the CDR3 is TGTGCCAGCAGTTACGGGACTGAAGCTTTCTTT.

This sequence joins TRBV29-1 and TRBJ2-2; D is ambiguous. V was trimmed by 2 bases and J by 4 bases, leaving 14 bases between them. CDR3 length: 15 residues. The germline gives CDR1 SQVTM, CDR2 ANQGSEA. CDR3 nucleotide sequence: TGCAGCGTTGAATTAGGTGACCGGGTCACCGGGGAGCTGTTTTTT. Amino acid sequence: CSVELGDRVTGELFF.

The CDR3: CASSLGTSGRLGTDTQYF. CDR3 DNA sequence: TGTGCCAGCAGCCTGGGGACTAGCGGGAGGTTGGGCACAGATACGCAGTATTTT. The chain couples TRBV7-6 to TRBJ2-3, with 15 bases lining up with TRBD2. Germline CDR1 reads SGHVS; CDR2 reads FNYEAQ. The CDR3 extends over 18 amino acids. Losses at the gene ends were 5 bases for V and 1 base for J; bases not matched to a gene: 7.

V is TRBV4-2 and J is TRBJ1-1, with D tentatively TRBD1 (6 bases). Trimming took 2 bases from V and 3 from J, leaving 13 bases between them. The CDR3 is 15 residues long. The germline V gene encodes CDR1 LGHNA and CDR2 YNFKEQ. As DNA, the CDR3 is TGTGCCAGCAGCCAATTGCAGGGGTGGGACACTGAAGCTTTCTTT. It translates to CASSQLQGWDTEAFF.

V usage is TRBV6-5 and J usage is TRBJ2-7, with 7 bases lining up with TRBD1. CDR3 length: 14 residues. V lost 5 bases and J lost 2; bases outside the gene matches: 6. Germline V lookup: CDR1 MNHEY, CDR2 SVGAGI. In DNA form, the CDR3 reads TGTGCCAGCAGTCCCCGGGACAGAACCTACGAGCAGTACTTC. This sequence encodes CASSPRDRTYEQYF.

The chain carries TRBV15 and TRBJ2-1; 8 bases line up with TRBD2. Trimming at V came to 0 bases and at J to 5 bases, leaving 12 bases not matched to a gene. The CDR3 consists of 18 residues. Germline V CDR1 and CDR2: LNHNV, YYDKDF (reference sequence). CDR3: CATSRDYTRAGDDNEQFF. CDR3 DNA: TGTGCCACCAGCAGAGATTACACGCGAGCGGGAGATGACAATGAGCAGTTCTTC. Together with reference TRBV15 and TRBJ2-1, the CDR3 gives the full variable domain: DAMVIQNPRYQVTQFGKPVTLSCSQTLNHNVMYWYQQKSSQAPKLLFHYYDKDFNNEADTPDNFQSRRPNTSFCFLDIRSPGLGDTAMYLCATSRDYTRAGDDNEQFFGPGTRLTVL.

The V and J genes are TRBV28 and TRBJ2-3, with D uncertain. CDR1 and CDR2 (germline): MDHEN, SYDVKM. The CDR3 sequence is 13 residues long. V was clipped by 6 bases and J by 6 bases, with 13 bases between them. CDR3: CASSFFPSDTQYF. The CDR3 region has the DNA TGTGCCAGCAGCTTCTTTCCGTCGGATACGCAGTATTTT.

There are a few counts of this clone. The V gene is TRBV5-8, the J gene TRBJ1-1; D not resolved. Per germline, CDR1 SGHTS and CDR2 YDEGEE. Deletions cut 6 bases from V and 6 bases from J, with 6 bases between. CDR3 size: 10 residues. CDR3 sequence (DNA): TGTGCCAGCAAGGAGGCTGAAGCTTTCTTT. Protein: CASKEAEAFF.

This clone appeared a single time. The V call is TRBV6-1, the J call TRBJ2-7; 7 bases fit TRBD2. Per germline, CDR1 MNHNS and CDR2 SASEGT. With 4 bases clipped from V and 3 bases from J, the junction kept 12 bases outside the gene matches. CDR3 size: 16 residues. The CDR3 loop is CASSGNIAGFLYEQYF. The CDR3 coding sequence is TGTGCCAGCAGTGGGAACATAGCGGGTTTTCTCTACGAGCAGTACTTC.

The V and J genes are TRBV28 and TRBJ1-2; D is possibly TRBD1 (5 bases). Per germline, CDR1 MDHEN and CDR2 SYDVKM. V was shortened by 4 bases and J by 2 bases, with 14 bases between the two germline ends. There are 15 residues in the CDR3. CDR3 protein: CASSSPSWGNYGYTF. CDR3 DNA: TGTGCCAGCAGTTCTCCCTCGTGGGGCAACTATGGCTACACCTTC.

As for this clone: Other DNA sequences in this sample translate to the same CDR3. For the CDR3, the DNA is TGTGCCAGCAGTGAATATGTACAGGATCTGACTTACGAGCAGTACTTC. It specifies CASSEYVQDLTYEQYF. The gene calls are TRBV25-1 and TRBJ2-7; the D gene is possibly TRBD1 (5 bases). The V and J ends lost 0 bases and 4 bases respectively, with 16 bases between them. The CDR3 consists of 16 residues. Per germline, CDR1 MGHDK and CDR2 SYGVNS.

The chain joins TRBV29-1 to TRBJ2-7; 8 bases are a match to TRBD1. The CDR3 runs 13 residues. Germline loops: CDR1 SQVTM, CDR2 ANQGSEA. Germline trimming cut 7 bases from V and 4 bases from J; bases unmatched to any gene: 9. CDR3 amino acids: CSATATGEYEQYF. The CDR3 region has the DNA TGCAGCGCCACCGCGACAGGGGAGTACGAGCAGTACTTC.

Turning to this clone: Other DNA sequences in this specimen translate into the identical CDR3. The V call is TRBV5-1, the J call TRBJ2-7; D gene unclear. Trimming removed 4 bases from V and 3 bases from J, with 8 bases in between. The CDR3 contains 12 residues. In germline, CDR1 is SGHRS, CDR2 YFSETQ. CDR3 sequence reads: CASSPPGYEQYF. In nucleotides, the CDR3 is TGCGCCAGCAGCCCCCCCGGCTACGAGCAGTACTTC.

The V gene is TRBV28, the J gene TRBJ2-3; 10 bases line up with TRBD2. The CDR3 totals 16 residues. Germline V lookup: CDR1 MDHEN, CDR2 SYDVKM. V was clipped by 6 bases and J by 2 bases; unmatched bases: 8. In DNA, the CDR3 is TGTGCCAGCAGCCGAAAAGCGGGAGGGATCACAGATACGCAGTATTTT. Translating gives CASSRKAGGITDTQYF.

This CDR3 reads CASSYRGPYNEQFF. CDR3 nucleotides: TGTGCCAGCAGCTACAGGGGACCCTACAATGAGCAGTTCTTC. This sequence joins TRBV11-3 and TRBJ2-1; 7 nucleotides line up with TRBD1. CDR1 and CDR2 from the germline V gene are SGHNT and YENEEA. The length of the CDR3 is 14 residues. V lost 4 bases and J lost 2; bases outside the gene matches: 2.

The rearrangement uses TRBV7-2 and TRBJ2-7; D possibly corresponds to TRBD2 (7 bases). The germline V gene has CDR1 SGHTA and CDR2 FQGNSA. CDR3 length equals 14 residues. Trimming took off 1 base at V and 4 bases at J, with 11 bases between the two ends. Here the CDR3 reads CASSLGEGGYEQYF. The CDR3 coding sequence is TGTGCCAGCAGCTTAGGAGAGGGGGGGTACGAGCAGTACTTC.

V is TRBV27 and J is TRBJ2-2; 9 bases are a match to TRBD1. The germline V gene encodes CDR1 MNHEY and CDR2 SMNVEV (reference sequence). V dropped 5 bases and J dropped 8; count of bases not matched to a gene: 6. CDR3 size: 14 residues. CDR3 amino acids: CASSLGTGLGELFF. The CDR3 DNA reads as TGTGCCAGCAGTCTAGGGACAGGGCTTGGGGAGCTGTTTTTT.

The chain has TRBV6-1 and TRBJ2-1, with 9 bases identical to TRBD2. Germline V gene sequence: CDR1 MNHNS, CDR2 SASEGT. V shed 2 bases and J 4 bases; nucleotides not matched to a gene: 9. This CDR3 has 17 residues. The CDR3 spells CASSELAGSSLYNEQFF. The CDR3 coding sequence is TGTGCCAGCAGTGAACTAGCGGGATCCTCACTTTACAATGAGCAGTTCTTC.

The CDR3, as DNA: TGTGCCAGCAGCTCCTCCCCTAGCGCATCCTACGAGCAGTACTTC. Amino acid sequence: CASSSSPSASYEQYF. The chain joins TRBV9 to TRBJ2-5; tentatively, D is TRBD2 (6 bases). The DNA end lines up better with TRBJ2-7; the J call may be wrong. Germline CDR1 SGDLS, CDR2 YYNGEE. This CDR3 region has 15 residues.

The chain joins TRBV7-9 to TRBJ1-4; D ambiguous. The germline V gene has CDR1 SEHNR and CDR2 FQNEAQ (reference sequence). The CDR3 loop spans 15 amino acids. Trimming took off 5 bases at V and 5 bases at J, with 15 bases between the two ends. The CDR3 DNA is TGTGCCAGCAGCCCATTCGGGAGCCTGAATGAAAAACTGTTTTTT. It is translated as CASSPFGSLNEKLFF.

This chain connects TRBV2 to TRBJ2-3; no firm D call. V lost 7 bases and J 3 bases, leaving 11 bases between the germline ends. Germline values: CDR1 SNHLY, CDR2 FYNNEI. CDR3 length: 13 amino acids. The DNA of the CDR3 is TGTGCCAGCAATACCCGAGGAACAGATACGCAGTATTTT. Encoded protein: CASNTRGTDTQYF.

The genes are TRBV20-1 and TRBJ2-7; tentatively, D is TRBD2 (5 bases). Germline loops: CDR1 DFQATT, CDR2 SNEGSKA (reference sequence). This CDR3 is built from 11 residues. Trimming stripped 3 bases from V and 2 bases from J, with 5 bases between. In DNA form, the CDR3 reads TGCAGTGCTAGCGGGGCCTACGAGCAGTACTTC. Its protein is CSASGAYEQYF.

This sequence joins TRBV18 and TRBJ2-2, with 7 bases aligning to TRBD2. The V and J ends lost 0 bases and 7 bases, in that order; junction bases with no gene match: 17. The length of the CDR3 is 19 residues. Germline V gene data show CDR1 as KGHSH and CDR2 as LQKENI. The CDR3 sequence is CASSPPSRTLSGTDGELFF. The CDR3, as DNA: TGTGCCAGCTCACCACCCTCCCGCACCCTGAGCGGGACGGACGGGGAGCTGTTTTTT.

The V gene is TRBV4-1, the J gene TRBJ2-5; D possibly corresponds to TRBD1 (6 bases). The J call may be in error: the DNA end matches TRBJ2-7 better. Germline values: CDR1 MGHRA, CDR2 YSYEKL. The CDR3 has 17 amino acids. The CDR3 nucleotides are TGCGCCAGCAGCCAAGAATGGGGTGGGGGCGCACGCGGCGAGCAGTACTTC. This sequence encodes CASSQEWGGGARGEQYF.

The rearrangement links TRBV5-8 to TRBJ1-6; D not certain. CDR1 is SGHTS, CDR2 YDEGEE, per germline. This CDR3 is built from 17 residues. Trimming shortened V by 4 bases and J by 0 bases, and 14 bases separated the two germline ends. CDR3 residues: CASSGSSLSSYNSPLHF. The DNA of the CDR3 is TGTGCCAGCAGCGGGAGTAGTTTAAGCTCCTATAATTCACCCCTCCACTTT.